This TCR beta chain was captured by sequencing in a study of blood T cells in healthy people across ages. Regarding this clonotype: What it binds is not known.

Samples each yielded at least 5 micrograms of total RNA. V lost 0 bases and J lost 9, with 20 bases in between. The CDR3 runs 16 residues. Germline-derived CDR1 and CDR2 are LGHNA and YNFKEQ. General study findings and limits: Total diversity from one million sequenced T cells was likely underestimated.

PCR was performed a second time for about 7 to 11 cycles using a sample-barcoded 5' primer and a J-beta primer mix. Each cDNA molecule was tagged by a template-switch adaptor with 12 random nucleotides. There were at least 2.5 million CDR3-containing paired-end reads obtained from each sample. TCRdb reanalysed the 5' RACE reads using MiXCR and keeps one entry per CDR3 protein. The table lists about 1.6 million distinct CDR3 sequences, roughly 32% of them singletons. The receptor was derived from a woman in her twenties or thirties in good health. This sequence joins TRBV4-2 and TRBJ2-5; TRBD1 is a possible D gene (5 bases). Sequenced sample: blood. CDR3 DNA: TGTGCCAGCAGCCAAGATTCAGGGAACAGCAATCAGCCCCAGTACTTC. It is translated as CASSQDSGNSNQPQYF.